These 29 T cell receptor beta chains originate from one sample sequenced in a study of shared clonotypes between healthy human individuals. Libraries were prepared by immunoSEQ multiplex PCR; TCRdb keeps only in-frame clonotypes and omits some of them. The data hold over a million clones, with around 95% observed a single time. Sequencing input: naive CD4+ T cells sorted from blood. Subset in this sample: CD45RA+ positively selected. These receptors were obtained from a man aged 25-45 years in good health.

The gene calls are TRBV28 and TRBJ2-6, with D perhaps TRBD1 (5 bases). The V end lost 6 bases, the J end lost 2 bases, and 11 bases lay between the germline ends. Looked up from germline, CDR1 is MDHEN and CDR2 is SYDVKM. The CDR3 spans 15 residues. CDR3: CASRWQGTGANVLTF. The CDR3 coding sequence is TGTGCCAGCAGGTGGCAGGGCACTGGGGCCAACGTCCTGACTTTC.

V usage is TRBV28 and J usage is TRBJ1-4, with D possibly TRBD1 on 5 matching bases. CDR3 length: 16 amino acids. V was pared by 2 bases and J by 4 bases, with 14 bases between. Germline V gives CDR1 MDHEN, CDR2 SYDVKM. The CDR3 loop reads CASSLGSGGGNEKLFF. In nucleotides, the CDR3 is TGTGCCAGCAGTTTAGGGTCCGGGGGTGGTAATGAAAAACTGTTTTTT.

The V call is TRBV5-1, the J call TRBJ2-7; TRBD1 agrees at 9 bases. CDR3 length equals 16 residues. With V trimmed by 5 bases and J by 4 bases, 13 bases remained unmatched. Germline assignment: CDR1 SGHRS and CDR2 YFSETQ. The DNA of the CDR3 is TGCGCCAGCAGGAAACAGGGGGCCCAAAATACTTACGAGCAGTACTTC. Its protein product is CASRKQGAQNTYEQYF.

This clone was found many times. The chain uses TRBV6-4 and TRBJ1-5; 7 bases agree with TRBD1. CDR1 and CDR2 (germline): MRHNA, SNTAGT. Trimming at V came to 7 bases and at J to 2 bases, leaving 5 bases not matched to a gene. CDR3 length: 14 amino acids. The CDR3, as DNA: TGTGCCAGCACCACAGGGGTGGGCAATCAGCCCCAGCATTTT. Encoded protein: CASTTGVGNQPQHF.

The chain employs TRBV18 and TRBJ2-1; D possibly corresponds to TRBD2 (5 bases). Germline V gives CDR1 KGHSH, CDR2 LQKENI. The CDR3 is 17 amino acids. Between the trimmed V and J ends, which lost 4 bases and 4 bases, there was a span of 20 bases. This CDR3 reads CASSLLAPAVAYNEQFF. In nucleotides, the CDR3 is TGTGCCAGCTCACTTTTGGCCCCAGCGGTTGCTTACAATGAGCAGTTCTTC.

The chain links TRBV11-3 to TRBJ2-1; D is perhaps TRBD1 (7 bases). The CDR3 runs 15 residues. CDR1 is SGHNT, CDR2 YENEEA, per germline. Trimming took 4 bases from V and 4 from J, leaving 14 bases between them. As DNA, the CDR3 is TGTGCCAGCAGCTCGGCGGGACAGCCTTACAATGAGCAGTTCTTC. Translation gives CASSSAGQPYNEQFF.

Only a few counts were recorded for this clone. V and J are TRBV28 and TRBJ2-2; D not resolved. Trimming took 6 bases from V and 7 from J, leaving 9 bases between them. The CDR3 has 12 residues. Germline assignment: CDR1 MDHEN and CDR2 SYDVKM. This chain's CDR3 is CASRLVIGELFF. In nucleotides, the CDR3 is TGTGCCAGCAGGCTAGTCATCGGGGAGCTGTTTTTT. Combining the CDR3 with reference TRBV28 and TRBJ2-2 gives the whole variable domain DVKVTQSSRYLVKRTGEKVFLECVQDMDHENMFWYRQDPGLGLRLIYFSYDVKMKEKGDIPEGYSVSREKKERFSLILESASTNQTSMYLCASRLVIGELFFGEGSRLTVL.

V usage is TRBV10-3 and J usage is TRBJ2-7, with TRBD2 matching over 10 bases. Germline CDR1 reads ENHRY; CDR2 reads SYGVKD. V lost 5 bases to trimming and J lost 6 bases; unmatched junction nucleotides: 13. The CDR3 extends over 16 amino acids. In nucleotides, the CDR3 is TGTGCCATCAGTTCTTTGAGAGCGGGAGGGCCACTCGAGCAGTACTTC. Amino acid sequence: CAISSLRAGGPLEQYF.

The rearrangement joins TRBV5-1 to TRBJ1-2; D is perhaps TRBD1 (6 bases). V was pared by 0 bases and J by 6 bases, with 9 bases between. From germline, CDR1 is SGHRS and CDR2 YFSETQ. This CDR3 is built from 13 residues. CDR3 amino acids: CASSLAGDDGYTF. The CDR3 DNA reads as TGCGCCAGCAGCTTGGCAGGGGACGATGGCTACACCTTC. Full variable domain (outside the CDR3, taken from reference TRBV5-1 and TRBJ1-2): KAGVTQTPRYLIKTRGQQVTLSCSPISGHRSVSWYQQTPGQGLQFLFEYFSETQRNKGNFPGRFSGRQFSNSRSEMNVSTLELGDSALYLCASSLAGDDGYTFGSGTRLTVV.

The table lists this clone with a count of one. The chain employs TRBV6-5 and TRBJ1-5, with D possibly TRBD1 on 6 matching bases. V dropped 4 bases and J dropped 2 bases, with 9 bases sitting between them. This CDR3 is 14 amino acids long. Germline CDR1 reads MNHEY; CDR2 reads SVGAGI. This chain's CDR3 is CASSSPGGNQPQHF. Written as DNA, the CDR3 is TGTGCCAGCAGTTCGCCAGGGGGCAATCAGCCCCAGCATTTT.

The genes are TRBV5-1 and TRBJ2-3; D remains unclear. CDR1 and CDR2 (germline): SGHRS, YFSETQ. V was pared by 7 bases and J by 0 bases, with 9 bases between. The CDR3 is 13 residues long. CDR3 in DNA: TGCGCCAGCCGGCCAAGCAGCACAGATACGCAGTATTTT. It encodes CASRPSSTDTQYF. Full variable domain (outside the CDR3, taken from reference TRBV5-1 and TRBJ2-3): KAGVTQTPRYLIKTRGQQVTLSCSPISGHRSVSWYQQTPGQGLQFLFEYFSETQRNKGNFPGRFSGRQFSNSRSEMNVSTLELGDSALYLCASRPSSTDTQYFGPGTRLTVL.

With regard to this clone: Other DNA sequences in the sample encode the same CDR3. The CDR3: CASSGDRVNQETQYF. CDR3 DNA sequence: TGTGCCAGCAGTGGGGACAGGGTTAACCAAGAGACCCAGTACTTC. The chain combines TRBV6-1 with TRBJ2-5, with 9 positions matching TRBD1. The J segment lost 0 bases and the V segment lost 4 bases, leaving 3 bases of the junction unmatched. Germline V gives CDR1 MNHNS, CDR2 SASEGT. There are 15 residues in the CDR3.

The chain carries TRBV18 and TRBJ2-1; 7 positions match TRBD1. The germline CDR1 and CDR2 sequences are KGHSH and LQKENI. Losses at the gene ends were 4 bases for V and 6 bases for J; bases not matched to a gene: 9. The length of the CDR3 is 15 residues. The CDR3 spells CASSQQGNGINEQFF. The CDR3 DNA sequence: TGTGCCAGCTCACAACAGGGGAACGGAATCAATGAGCAGTTCTTC.

Comment on this clone: Other DNA sequences in the same sample also yield this CDR3. The CDR3 reads CASSPQGYNEQFF. The CDR3 DNA sequence: TGTGCCAGCAGCCCGCAGGGGTACAATGAGCAGTTCTTC. The gene calls are TRBV11-3 and TRBJ2-1; D might be TRBD1 (6 bases). V was pared by 5 bases and J by 4 bases, with 9 bases between. The germline gives CDR1 SGHNT, CDR2 YENEEA. The CDR3 is 13 residues long.

V and J are TRBV7-9 and TRBJ2-1; 7 nucleotides agree with TRBD2. CDR1 and CDR2 from the germline V gene are SEHNR and FQNEAQ (reference sequence). With 0 bases clipped from V and 5 bases from J, the junction kept 4 bases outside the gene matches. This CDR3 is built from 15 residues. The CDR3 reads CASSLAGRENNEQFF. CDR3 nucleotides: TGTGCCAGCAGCTTAGCGGGGCGGGAGAACAATGAGCAGTTCTTC.

On this clone itself: The same CDR3 also results from other DNA sequences found in this sample. The chain has TRBV28 and TRBJ2-7; TRBD1 might be the D (6 bases). This CDR3 contains 12 residues. V was clipped by 7 bases and J by 4 bases, with 11 bases between them. CDR1 and CDR2 from the germline V gene are MDHEN and SYDVKM. Here the CDR3 DNA reads TGTGCCAGCACGGACAGCCCTTACGAGCAGTACTTC. This translates into CASTDSPYEQYF.

This chain links TRBV2 with TRBJ1-3; 7 positions match TRBD1. The V gene's germline CDR1 is SNHLY and CDR2 FYNNEI. After removal of 5 bases from V and 0 bases from J, the junction contained 10 bases not matched to a gene. The CDR3 extends over 17 amino acids. This CDR3 is CASSSQGVRNSGNTIYF. Written as DNA, the CDR3 is TGTGCCAGCAGTTCTCAGGGGGTACGAAACTCTGGAAACACCATATATTTT.

The V call is TRBV7-2, the J call TRBJ1-1; TRBD1 matches at 9 bases. Germline CDR1 reads SGHTA; CDR2 reads FQGNSA. CDR3 length: 14 residues. J lost 5 bases, V lost 3 bases, and 4 bases had no gene match. The CDR3 DNA sequence: TGTGCCAGCAGCTTCCAAGACAGGGGGACTGAAGCTTTCTTT. This translates into CASSFQDRGTEAFF.

The CDR3 bases are TGTGCCAGTAGTACCGGGACAGGCTTTCCCCACTACGAGCAGTACTTC. The encoded protein is CASSTGTGFPHYEQYF. The chain carries TRBV19 and TRBJ2-7, with 8 bases lining up with TRBD1. V dropped 4 bases and J dropped 3; count of bases not matched to a gene: 11. The CDR3 has 16 residues. Germline loops: CDR1 LNHDA, CDR2 SQIVND (reference sequence).

The CDR3 sequence: CASSPGGASPVGYTF. CDR3 DNA sequence: TGCGCCAGCAGCCCAGGCGGCGCATCCCCGGTAGGCTACACCTTC. The chain links TRBV5-1 to TRBJ1-2; D remains unclear. V lost 4 bases to trimming and J lost 8 bases, with 21 bases between them. This CDR3 is built from 15 residues. The germline CDR1 and CDR2 sequences are SGHRS and YFSETQ.

CDR3 region: CASGRTGPRETQYF. In DNA form, the CDR3 reads TGCGCCAGCGGGAGAACGGGCCCTCGGGAGACCCAGTACTTC. V is TRBV5-1 and J is TRBJ2-5; the D gene is possibly TRBD2 (5 bases). V was trimmed by 7 bases and J by 5 bases, leaving 18 bases between them. Germline V CDR1 and CDR2: SGHRS, YFSETQ. The CDR3 has 14 amino acids. Combining the CDR3 with reference TRBV5-1 and TRBJ2-5 gives the whole variable domain KAGVTQTPRYLIKTRGQQVTLSCSPISGHRSVSWYQQTPGQGLQFLFEYFSETQRNKGNFPGRFSGRQFSNSRSEMNVSTLELGDSALYLCASGRTGPRETQYFGPGTRLLVL.

J is TRBJ2-7 and V is TRBV10-3; D not resolved. In germline, CDR1 is ENHRY, CDR2 SYGVKD. The CDR3 totals 15 residues. The V and J ends lost 4 bases and 0 bases respectively, with 13 bases between them. The CDR3 nucleotides are TGTGCCATCAGTGCAGGCTCTACTACCTCCTACGAGCAGTACTTC. Its translation: CAISAGSTTSYEQYF.

The gene calls are TRBV18 and TRBJ2-7; D is unresolved. Trimming left V 1 base short and J 0 bases short, with 10 bases between. The CDR3 sequence is 15 residues long. CDR1 and CDR2 (germline): KGHSH, LQKENI. In DNA form, the CDR3 reads TGTGCCAGCTCACCACTCCAGTCTAGCTCCTACGAGCAGTACTTC. This translates into CASSPLQSSSYEQYF.

The genes are TRBV7-3 and TRBJ2-1; 11 nucleotides agree with TRBD2. The CDR3 is 21 amino acids. Germline assignment: CDR1 SGHTA and CDR2 FQGTGA. Germline trimming cut 4 bases from V and 0 bases from J; bases unmatched to any gene: 17. The CDR3 loop reads CASSSPTSGSSGGSSYNEQFF. The CDR3 nucleotides are TGTGCCAGCAGCTCCCCAACTAGCGGGAGTTCGGGTGGGAGCTCCTACAATGAGCAGTTCTTC.

The chain employs TRBV7-7 and TRBJ2-2; D uncertain. V lost 5 bases and J 0 bases, leaving 13 bases between the germline ends. This CDR3 comprises 16 residues. CDR1 is SSHAT, CDR2 FNYEAQ, per germline (reference sequence). Written as DNA, the CDR3 is TGTGCCAGCAGCCCCACCGGGCCCGCGAACACCGGGGAGCTGTTTTTT. Translating it yields CASSPTGPANTGELFF.

This chain uses TRBV28 with TRBJ1-5, with TRBD1 matching over 7 bases. V gave up 1 base and J gave up 5 bases; unmatched junction bases: 11. The CDR3 runs 17 residues. CDR1 and CDR2 (germline): MDHEN, SYDVKM. The CDR3 loop reads CASSLSVGRDSDQPQHF. CDR3 in DNA: TGTGCCAGCAGTTTATCAGTAGGCCGGGACAGCGATCAGCCCCAGCATTTT.

The chain has TRBV4-2 and TRBJ1-3, with D perhaps matching TRBD1 (5 bases). The V end was cut by 1 base, the J end by 0 bases, with 10 bases between. Germline-derived CDR1 and CDR2 are LGHNA and YNFKEQ. The CDR3 contains 16 residues. CDR3 residues: CASSQATARSGNTIYF. The CDR3 DNA follows: TGTGCCAGCAGCCAAGCGACAGCCCGCTCTGGAAACACCATATATTTT.

The CDR3 DNA follows: TGTGCCAGCAGTGCCATCAGGGGGCATAACTATGGCTACACCTTC. It is translated as CASSAIRGHNYGYTF. J is TRBJ1-2 and V is TRBV27; 8 nucleotides align to TRBD1. The CDR3 extends over 15 amino acids. The J segment lost 1 base and the V segment lost 5 bases, leaving 6 bases of the junction unmatched. Germline-derived CDR1 and CDR2 are MNHEY and SMNVEV (reference sequence).

The chain employs TRBV2 and TRBJ2-5; D is unresolved. The CDR3 loop spans 12 amino acids. V shed 6 bases and J shed 2 bases, with 7 bases lying between them. The germline V gene has CDR1 SNHLY and CDR2 FYNNEI. Here the CDR3 reads CASRGSQETQYF. Written as DNA, the CDR3 is TGTGCCAGCAGAGGGTCACAAGAGACCCAGTACTTC.